These 24 T cell receptor beta chains were sequenced from one sample in a study of OX40 agonist ivuxolimab in advanced cancers. The repertoire was sequenced with immunoSEQ multiplex PCR; TCRdb's copy has only in-frame clones and lacks some. The profile covers tens of thousands of clones, with 75% to 90% appearing a single time and roughly 28% taken by the ten largest. The specimen was CD4+ or CD8+ T cells sorted from blood, collected in a trial of the OX40 agonist ivuxolimab. The receptors were gathered from an adult with an advanced solid tumor such as melanoma, head and neck, liver or kidney cancer.

The V call is TRBV6-5, the J call TRBJ2-7; D is unresolved. CDR3 length equals 11 residues. Germline assignment: CDR1 MNHEY and CDR2 SVGAGI. Trimming took 4 bases from V and 4 from J, leaving 5 bases between them. The CDR3 DNA is TGTGCCAGCAGTTTGGGGTACGAGCAGTACTTC. Its protein is CASSLGYEQYF.

The V gene is TRBV7-9, the J gene TRBJ2-7, with TRBD1 matching over 8 bases. The CDR3 has 14 amino acids. Trimming cost V 5 bases and J 6 bases; bases outside gene matches: 9. Germline V gene sequence: CDR1 SEHNR, CDR2 FQNEAQ (reference sequence). CDR3 protein: CASSQRTGSSEQYF. For the CDR3, the DNA is TGTGCCAGCAGCCAAAGGACAGGGTCGAGCGAGCAGTACTTC.

J is TRBJ1-1 and V is TRBV7-9; no clear D gene. Trimming removed 1 base at V and 11 bases at J, with 11 bases between. CDR3 length: 12 residues. CDR1 and CDR2 (germline): SEHNR, FQNEAQ (reference sequence). The CDR3 is CASSLGGWVAFF. CDR3 sequence (DNA): TGTGCCAGCAGCTTAGGAGGGTGGGTGGCTTTCTTT.

The chain links TRBV15 to TRBJ2-5; unclear D gene. Germline CDR1 reads LNHNV; CDR2 reads YYDKDF (reference sequence). This CDR3 is built from 12 residues. V was cut by 1 base and J by 10 bases, with 10 bases left in between. For the CDR3, the DNA is TGTGCCACCAGCAGAGGGGGTGGAGACCAGTACTTC. This translates into CATSRGGGDQYF.

The CDR3 nucleotides are TGTGCCAGCAGTTTAGCGGGGGGGAACACCGGGGAGCTGTTTTTT. Its translation is CASSLAGGNTGELFF. This chain joins TRBV27 and TRBJ2-2; 8 positions agree with TRBD2. V was pared by 2 bases and J by 1 base, with 0 bases of the junction left unmatched. This CDR3 is built from 15 residues. CDR1 is MNHEY, CDR2 SMNVEV, per germline (reference sequence).

The chain uses TRBV7-7 and TRBJ2-1; no clear D gene. V lost 5 bases and J 0 bases, leaving 8 bases between the germline ends. Per germline, CDR1 SSHAT and CDR2 FNYEAQ (reference sequence). The CDR3 sequence is 14 residues long. The CDR3 loop reads CASSPLSSYNEQFF. As DNA, the CDR3 is TGTGCCAGCAGCCCCCTGAGCTCCTACAATGAGCAGTTCTTC.

The V gene is TRBV29-1, the J gene TRBJ2-7; D remains unclear. The CDR3 consists of 13 residues. CDR1 is SQVTM, CDR2 ANQGSEA, per germline. Trimming cost V 6 bases and J 2 bases, with 14 bases left between them. The CDR3: CSVTTTETYEQYF. The CDR3, as DNA: TGCAGCGTGACGACCACGGAGACCTACGAGCAGTACTTC.

This sequence joins TRBV29-1 and TRBJ2-7; no clear D. This CDR3 has 14 residues. The V end was cut by 2 bases, the J end by 1 base, with 12 bases between. Germline V gene sequence: CDR1 SQVTM, CDR2 ANQGSEA. The CDR3 protein is CSVELRPGSYEQYF. CDR3 nucleotides: TGCAGCGTTGAACTTCGCCCAGGATCCTACGAGCAGTACTTC.

The chain joins TRBV27 to TRBJ2-1; D remains unclear. CDR3 size: 11 residues. V was trimmed by 5 bases and J by 4 bases, leaving 3 bases between them. Looked up from germline, CDR1 is MNHEY and CDR2 is SMNVEV (reference sequence). In DNA, the CDR3 is TGTGCCAGCAGTCATTACAATGAGCAGTTCTTC. This translates into CASSHYNEQFF.

There are a few counts of this clone. The chain uses TRBV5-4 and TRBJ2-3, with a possible D match to TRBD2 (6 bases). CDR3 length equals 15 residues. Per germline, CDR1 SGHNT and CDR2 YYREEE (reference sequence). V was cut by 4 bases and J by 0 bases, with 12 bases left in between. CDR3 DNA: TGTGCCAGCAGCGTCGGGACTGCTAGCACAGATACGCAGTATTTT. This sequence encodes CASSVGTASTDTQYF.

This clone has just a few counts. The V gene is TRBV28, the J gene TRBJ1-1, with 7 bases fitting TRBD1. Germline V lookup: CDR1 MDHEN, CDR2 SYDVKM. The CDR3 covers 14 residues. The junction had 6 bases not matched to a gene; V was cut back by 4 bases and J by 4 bases. The CDR3 loop reads CASSYRGEGTEAFF. The CDR3 bases are TGTGCCAGCAGTTACAGGGGAGAGGGCACTGAAGCTTTCTTT.

The rearrangement uses TRBV13 and TRBJ2-7; the D is unclear. CDR1 is PRHDT and CDR2 is FYEKMQ in the germline V gene (reference sequence). The CDR3 has 12 amino acids. Trimming removed 0 bases at V and 2 bases at J, with 2 bases between. The CDR3 sequence is CASSLGAYEQYF. CDR3 DNA sequence: TGTGCCAGCAGCTTAGGAGCCTACGAGCAGTACTTC.

This chain connects TRBV2 to TRBJ2-1; no clear D. The length of the CDR3 is 12 residues. Trimming left V 6 bases short and J 7 bases short, with 10 bases between. Germline CDR1 is SNHLY and CDR2 is FYNNEI. The CDR3 DNA reads TGTGCCAGCAGCTTAGTGGGGAATGAGCAGTTCTTC. Translated: CASSLVGNEQFF.

The V call is TRBV7-8, the J call TRBJ1-1, with D perhaps TRBD1 (5 bases). V shed 5 bases and J shed 5 bases, with 24 bases lying between them. From germline, CDR1 is SGHVS and CDR2 FQNEAQ. This CDR3 is 17 amino acids long. The CDR3 protein is CASSPRAGHTGFTEAFF. For the CDR3, the DNA is TGTGCCAGCAGCCCTAGAGCTGGACACACAGGTTTTACTGAAGCTTTCTTT.

The rearrangement links TRBV7-9 to TRBJ2-3; TRBD2 might be the D (6 bases). This CDR3 region has 14 residues. Germline-derived CDR1 and CDR2 are SEHNR and FQNEAQ (reference sequence). Trimming took 6 bases from V and 4 from J, leaving 14 bases between them. The CDR3 protein is CASSLGGEADTQYF. CDR3 in DNA: TGTGCCAGCAGTTTGGGGGGAGAAGCAGATACGCAGTATTTT.

V usage is TRBV6-1 and J usage is TRBJ2-3; 7 positions agree with TRBD2. Germline V gives CDR1 MNHNS, CDR2 SASEGT. The V segment lost 3 bases and the J segment 6 bases; nucleotides outside the gene matches: 12. The CDR3 is made up of 16 amino acids. The chain's CDR3 is CASSDFPGGTSDTQYF. The CDR3 DNA sequence: TGTGCCAGCAGTGATTTCCCGGGAGGCACATCGGATACGCAGTATTTT.

The chain links TRBV6-5 to TRBJ2-7, with D possibly called TRBD1 or TRBD2 (5 bases each). Looked up from germline, CDR1 is MNHEY and CDR2 is SVGAGI. V lost 6 bases to trimming and J lost 2 bases, with 14 bases between them. The CDR3 is 14 amino acids. DNA of the CDR3: TGTGCCAGCAGCCCGGGGACGGTAACCTACGAGCAGTACTTC. This translates into CASSPGTVTYEQYF.

This chain uses TRBV29-1 with TRBJ1-2, with 7 bases aligning to TRBD1. The V gene's germline CDR1 is SQVTM and CDR2 ANQGSEA. V shed 2 bases, J shed 4 bases, and the junction held 10 bases outside the gene matches. The CDR3 consists of 15 residues. CDR3 nucleotide sequence: TGCAGCGTTGAAACTCTACGACAGGGTCGCTATGGCTACACCTTC. Translation gives CSVETLRQGRYGYTF.

The chain is built from TRBV6-1 and TRBJ2-1, with D perhaps TRBD2 (6 bases). Germline V CDR1 and CDR2: MNHNS, SASEGT. The CDR3 extends over 13 amino acids. V lost 5 bases, J lost 14 bases, and 19 bases lay in between. Here the CDR3 reads CASSQGARGEEFF. In DNA, the CDR3 is TGTGCCAGCAGTCAAGGCGCGAGAGGGGAGGAGTTCTTC.

The genes are TRBV9 and TRBJ2-1; 8 bases line up with TRBD2. Germline trimming cut 6 bases from V and 4 bases from J; bases unmatched to any gene: 9. The CDR3 covers 15 residues. Germline V gives CDR1 SGDLS, CDR2 YYNGEE. The CDR3 loop reads CASTPTGGPYNEQFF. In DNA, the CDR3 is TGTGCCAGCACCCCGACGGGAGGGCCTTACAATGAGCAGTTCTTC.

V gene TRBV5-1 combines with J gene TRBJ2-1; unclear D gene. The CDR3 covers 13 residues. V lost 0 bases, J lost 4 bases, and 5 bases lay in between. The V gene's germline CDR1 is SGHRS and CDR2 YFSETQ. The CDR3: CASSLVDYNEQFF. The CDR3 DNA reads as TGCGCCAGCAGCTTGGTTGATTACAATGAGCAGTTCTTC. The entire variable domain, with the rest obtained from reference TRBV5-1 and TRBJ2-1, is as follows: KAGVTQTPRYLIKTRGQQVTLSCSPISGHRSVSWYQQTPGQGLQFLFEYFSETQRNKGNFPGRFSGRQFSNSRSEMNVSTLELGDSALYLCASSLVDYNEQFFGPGTRLTVL.

This clone turned up a few times. This chain uses TRBV7-9 with TRBJ2-7, with a weak D call TRBD2 (5 bases). V lost 5 bases and J 3 bases, leaving 11 bases between the germline ends. This CDR3 spans 13 amino acids. The V gene's germline CDR1 is SEHNR and CDR2 FQNEAQ (reference sequence). The CDR3 bases are TGTGCCAGCAGCGACGGACTCGACTACGAGCAGTACTTC. The encoded protein is CASSDGLDYEQYF.

J is TRBJ1-6 and V is TRBV11-2, with 7 nucleotides matching TRBD1. The germline gives CDR1 SGHAT, CDR2 FQNNGV. The CDR3 consists of 12 residues. Germline trimming cut 5 bases from V and 17 bases from J; bases unmatched to any gene: 9. CDR3 nucleotide sequence: TGTGCCAGCAGCCCCTCTACAGGGGTCATCCACTTT. This codes for CASSPSTGVIHF.

V and J are TRBV19 and TRBJ2-7; 10 bases line up with TRBD2. J lost 0 bases, V lost 3 bases, and 2 bases had no gene match. Germline assignment: CDR1 LNHDA and CDR2 SQIVND (reference sequence). This CDR3 has 15 residues. The CDR3 coding sequence is TGTGCCAGTAGTATTGCTAGCGGGGGCTCCTACGAGCAGTACTTC. Protein sequence: CASSIASGGSYEQYF.